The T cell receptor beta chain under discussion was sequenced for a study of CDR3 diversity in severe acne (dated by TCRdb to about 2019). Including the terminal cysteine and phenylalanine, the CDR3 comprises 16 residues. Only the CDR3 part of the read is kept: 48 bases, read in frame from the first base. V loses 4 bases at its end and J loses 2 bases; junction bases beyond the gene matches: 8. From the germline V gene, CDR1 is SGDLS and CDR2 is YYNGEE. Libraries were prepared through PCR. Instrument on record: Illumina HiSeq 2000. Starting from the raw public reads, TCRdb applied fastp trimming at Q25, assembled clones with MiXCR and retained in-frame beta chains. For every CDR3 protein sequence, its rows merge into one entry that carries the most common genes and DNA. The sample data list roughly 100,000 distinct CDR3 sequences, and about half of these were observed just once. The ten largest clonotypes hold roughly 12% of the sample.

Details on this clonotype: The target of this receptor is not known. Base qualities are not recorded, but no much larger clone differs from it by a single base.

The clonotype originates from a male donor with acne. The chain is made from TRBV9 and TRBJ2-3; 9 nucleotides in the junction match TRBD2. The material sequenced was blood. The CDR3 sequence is CASSTELAGLTDTQYF. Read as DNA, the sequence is TGTGCCAGCAGCACCGAACTAGCGGGTCTCACAGATACGCAGTATTTT.